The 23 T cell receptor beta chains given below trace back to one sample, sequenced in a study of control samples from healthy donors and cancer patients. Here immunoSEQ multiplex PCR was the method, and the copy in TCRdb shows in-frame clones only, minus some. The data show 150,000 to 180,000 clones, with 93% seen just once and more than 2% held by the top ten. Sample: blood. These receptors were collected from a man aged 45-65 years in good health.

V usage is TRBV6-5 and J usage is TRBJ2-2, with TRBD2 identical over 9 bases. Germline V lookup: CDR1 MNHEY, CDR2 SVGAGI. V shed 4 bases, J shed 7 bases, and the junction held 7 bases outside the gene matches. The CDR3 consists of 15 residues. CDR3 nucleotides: TGTGCCAGCAGTTTGGGACTAGCCCCCGGCGGGGAGCTGTTTTTT. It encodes CASSLGLAPGGELFF.

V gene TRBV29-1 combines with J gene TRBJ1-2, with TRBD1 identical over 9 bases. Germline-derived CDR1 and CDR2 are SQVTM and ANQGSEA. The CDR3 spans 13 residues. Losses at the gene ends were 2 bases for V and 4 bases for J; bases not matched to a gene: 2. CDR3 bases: TGCAGCGTTGAACTGACAGGGGGCTATGGCTACACCTTC. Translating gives CSVELTGGYGYTF.

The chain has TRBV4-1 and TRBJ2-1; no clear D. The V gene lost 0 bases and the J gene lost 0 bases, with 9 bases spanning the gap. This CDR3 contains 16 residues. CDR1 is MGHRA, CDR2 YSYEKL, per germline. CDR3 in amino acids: CASSQEHSSSYNEQFF. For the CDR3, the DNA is TGCGCCAGCAGCCAAGAACACAGCAGCTCCTACAATGAGCAGTTCTTC.

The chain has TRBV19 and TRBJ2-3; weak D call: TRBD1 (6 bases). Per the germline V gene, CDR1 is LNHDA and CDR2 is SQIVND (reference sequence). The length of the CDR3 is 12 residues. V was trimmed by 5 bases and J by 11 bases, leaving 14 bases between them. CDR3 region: CASSPQGRQQYF. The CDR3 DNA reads TGTGCCAGTAGTCCACAGGGCAGGCAGCAGTATTTT.

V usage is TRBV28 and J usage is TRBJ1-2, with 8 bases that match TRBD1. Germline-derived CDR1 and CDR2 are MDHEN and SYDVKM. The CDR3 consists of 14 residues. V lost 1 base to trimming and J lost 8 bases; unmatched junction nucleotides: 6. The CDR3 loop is CASSLLAGGEGYTF. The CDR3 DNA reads TGTGCCAGCAGTTTATTGGCAGGGGGCGAGGGCTACACCTTC.

CDR3 protein: CASRGGNTEAFF. CDR3 in DNA: TGCGCCAGCCGGGGAGGGAACACTGAAGCTTTCTTT. The J gene is TRBJ1-1, the V gene TRBV5-1; D unclear. V was trimmed by 7 bases and J by 1 base, leaving 8 bases between them. Germline values: CDR1 SGHRS, CDR2 YFSETQ. This CDR3 has 12 residues.

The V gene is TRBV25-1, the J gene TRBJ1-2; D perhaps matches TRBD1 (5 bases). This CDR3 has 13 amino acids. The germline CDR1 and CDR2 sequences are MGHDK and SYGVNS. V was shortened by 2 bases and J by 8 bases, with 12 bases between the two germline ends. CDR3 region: CASSEQGLLGYTF. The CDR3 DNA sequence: TGTGCCAGCAGTGAACAGGGATTATTAGGCTACACCTTC.

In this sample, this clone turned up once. The CDR3 DNA reads as TGTGCCAGCAGTGAAGAACAGAACACTGAAGCTTTCTTT. Amino acid sequence: CASSEEQNTEAFF. The chain couples TRBV2 to TRBJ1-1; D is unclear. CDR3 length: 13 amino acids. Trimming left V 1 base short and J 1 base short, with 4 bases between. Germline CDR1 is SNHLY and CDR2 is FYNNEI.

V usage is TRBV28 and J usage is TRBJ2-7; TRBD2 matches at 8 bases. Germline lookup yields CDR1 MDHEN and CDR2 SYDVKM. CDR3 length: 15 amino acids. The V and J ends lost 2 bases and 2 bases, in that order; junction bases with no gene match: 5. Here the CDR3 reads CASSLVTSGTYEQYF. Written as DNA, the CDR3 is TGTGCCAGCAGTTTAGTAACTAGCGGAACCTACGAGCAGTACTTC.

The CDR3 loop is CATSERELYHNEQFF. Written as DNA, the CDR3 is TGTGCCACCAGTGAAAGGGAATTGTACCACAATGAGCAGTTCTTC. The chain joins TRBV24-1 to TRBJ2-1; D remains unclear. CDR1 and CDR2 from the germline V gene are KGHDR and SFDVKD. There are 15 residues in the CDR3. Trimming stripped 4 bases from V and 5 bases from J, with 14 bases between.

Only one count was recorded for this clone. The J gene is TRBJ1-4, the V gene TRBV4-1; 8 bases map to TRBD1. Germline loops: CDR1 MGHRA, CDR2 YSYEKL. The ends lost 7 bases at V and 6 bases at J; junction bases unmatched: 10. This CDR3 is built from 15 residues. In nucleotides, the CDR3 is TGCGCCAGCACCCCGACAGGGGACGAAGATGAAAAACTGTTTTTT. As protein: CASTPTGDEDEKLFF.

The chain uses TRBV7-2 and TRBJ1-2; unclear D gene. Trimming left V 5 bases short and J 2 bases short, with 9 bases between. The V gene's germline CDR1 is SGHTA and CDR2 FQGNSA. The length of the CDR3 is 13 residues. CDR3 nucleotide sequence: TGTGCCAGCAGCACTGGACCAAACTATGGCTACACCTTC. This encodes CASSTGPNYGYTF.

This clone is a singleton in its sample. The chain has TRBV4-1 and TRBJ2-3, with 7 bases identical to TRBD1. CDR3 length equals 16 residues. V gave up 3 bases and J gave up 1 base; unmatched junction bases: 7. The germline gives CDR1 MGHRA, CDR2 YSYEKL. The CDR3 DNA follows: TGCGCCAGCAGCCAGACAGCCGGGACAGGCACAGATACGCAGTATTTT. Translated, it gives CASSQTAGTGTDTQYF.

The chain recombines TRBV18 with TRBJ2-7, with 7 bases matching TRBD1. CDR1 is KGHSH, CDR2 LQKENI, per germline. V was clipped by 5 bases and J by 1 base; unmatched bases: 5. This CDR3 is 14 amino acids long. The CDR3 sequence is CASSRAGGSYEQYF. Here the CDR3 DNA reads TGTGCCAGCTCAAGAGCAGGGGGATCCTACGAGCAGTACTTC.

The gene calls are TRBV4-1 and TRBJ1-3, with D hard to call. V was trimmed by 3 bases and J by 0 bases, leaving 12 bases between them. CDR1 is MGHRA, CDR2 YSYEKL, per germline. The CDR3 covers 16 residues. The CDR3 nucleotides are TGCGCCAGCAGCCACGCCACCCCCCTCTCTGGAAACACCATATATTTT. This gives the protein CASSHATPLSGNTIYF.

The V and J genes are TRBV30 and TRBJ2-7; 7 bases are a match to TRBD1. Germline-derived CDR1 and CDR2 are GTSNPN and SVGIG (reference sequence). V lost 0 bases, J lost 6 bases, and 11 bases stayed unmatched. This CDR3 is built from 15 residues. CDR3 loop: CAWSVPDRRSSEQYF. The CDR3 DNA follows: TGTGCCTGGAGTGTACCGGACAGGCGATCGAGCGAGCAGTACTTC.

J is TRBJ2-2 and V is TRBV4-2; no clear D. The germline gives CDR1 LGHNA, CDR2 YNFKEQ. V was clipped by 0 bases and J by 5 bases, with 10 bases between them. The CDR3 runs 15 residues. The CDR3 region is CASSQDHLYTGELFF. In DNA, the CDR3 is TGTGCCAGCAGCCAAGATCACTTGTATACCGGGGAGCTGTTTTTT.

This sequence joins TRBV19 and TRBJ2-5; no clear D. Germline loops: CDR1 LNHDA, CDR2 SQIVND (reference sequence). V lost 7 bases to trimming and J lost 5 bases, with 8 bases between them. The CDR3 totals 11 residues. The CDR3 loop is CASMVGETQYF. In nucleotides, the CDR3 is TGTGCCAGTATGGTAGGGGAGACCCAGTACTTC.

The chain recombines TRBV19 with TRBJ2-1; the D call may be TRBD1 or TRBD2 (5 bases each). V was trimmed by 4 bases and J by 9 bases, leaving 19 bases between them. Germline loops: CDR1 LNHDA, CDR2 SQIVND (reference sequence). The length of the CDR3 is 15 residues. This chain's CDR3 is CASSSPPVGVAEQFF. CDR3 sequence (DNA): TGTGCCAGTAGTAGCCCTCCGGTGGGGGTAGCTGAGCAGTTCTTC.

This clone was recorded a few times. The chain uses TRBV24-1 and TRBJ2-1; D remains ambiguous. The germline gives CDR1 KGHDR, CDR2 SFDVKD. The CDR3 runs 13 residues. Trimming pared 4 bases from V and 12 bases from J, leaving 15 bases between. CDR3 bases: TGTGCCACCAGTGACCGGGCCCTACTCGGGCAGTTCTTC. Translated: CATSDRALLGQFF.

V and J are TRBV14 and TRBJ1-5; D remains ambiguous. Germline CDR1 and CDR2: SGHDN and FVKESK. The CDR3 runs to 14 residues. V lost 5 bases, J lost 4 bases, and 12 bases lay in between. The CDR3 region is CASSATGINQPQHF. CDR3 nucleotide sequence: TGTGCCAGCAGCGCGACGGGGATTAATCAGCCCCAGCATTTT.

For the CDR3, the DNA is TGTGCCAGCAGCGTAGCTCAAAAGGGACTAGCCGACGGGGAGCTGTTTTTT. Translation: CASSVAQKGLADGELFF. The chain employs TRBV9 and TRBJ2-2, with 9 bases matching TRBD2. Germline trimming cut 0 bases from V and 7 bases from J; bases unmatched to any gene: 10. The CDR3 length is 17 residues. Germline lookup yields CDR1 SGDLS and CDR2 YYNGEE.

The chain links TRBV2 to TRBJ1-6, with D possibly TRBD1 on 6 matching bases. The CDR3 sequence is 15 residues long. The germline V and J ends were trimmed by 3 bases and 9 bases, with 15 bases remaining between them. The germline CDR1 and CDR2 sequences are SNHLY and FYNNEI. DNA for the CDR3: TGTGCCAGCAGTGAGCAGGGGCGCGTCTCTTCACCCCTCCACTTT. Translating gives CASSEQGRVSSPLHF.